Shown below are 23 T cell receptor beta chains from a single sample sequenced in a study of cytomegalovirus exposure and HLA in healthy donors. Method: immunoSEQ multiplex PCR; TCRdb's copy keeps in-frame clones and lacks some. The data show approximately 210,000 clones, about 90% seen once. Sequences were obtained from PBMCs. Source of these receptors: a young woman in good health and CMV-seronegative.

This chain connects TRBV19 to TRBJ2-5, with D unclear. The germline CDR1 and CDR2 sequences are LNHDA and SQIVND (reference sequence). There are 15 residues in the CDR3. Trimming pared 4 bases from V and 5 bases from J, leaving 17 bases between. The DNA of the CDR3 is TGTGCCAGTAGTACATCCCAGGTGGGCTGGGAGACCCAGTACTTC. Amino acids: CASSTSQVGWETQYF.

The chain couples TRBV7-9 to TRBJ1-2; D unresolved. The CDR3 consists of 13 residues. Germline V lookup: CDR1 SEHNR, CDR2 FQNEAQ (reference sequence). Trimming shortened V by 7 bases and J by 4 bases, and 13 bases separated the two germline ends. CDR3 loop: CASTPRRGYGYTF. The CDR3 bases are TGTGCCAGCACCCCGCGAAGAGGCTATGGCTACACCTTC.

Only a few counts were recorded for this clone. CDR3 in DNA: TGTGCCAGCAGCCCCGGGACTACTTCCTACGAGCAGTACTTC. It is translated as CASSPGTTSYEQYF. The chain carries TRBV7-2 and TRBJ2-7, with 7 bases that match TRBD2. Germline CDR1 and CDR2: SGHTA and FQGNSA. With 5 bases clipped from V and 1 base from J, the junction kept 5 bases outside the gene matches. The CDR3 is made up of 14 amino acids.

This rearrangement joins TRBV7-9 to TRBJ2-2; no clear D gene. V lost 5 bases to trimming and J lost 2 bases, with 12 bases between them. The germline V gene encodes CDR1 SEHNR and CDR2 FQNEAQ (reference sequence). The CDR3 is 15 residues long. CDR3: CASSPPWANTGELFF. CDR3 in DNA: TGTGCCAGCAGCCCACCTTGGGCCAACACCGGGGAGCTGTTTTTT. Variable domain in full (rest from reference TRBV7-9 and TRBJ2-2): DTGVSQNPRHKITKRGQNVTFRCDPISEHNRLYWYRQTLGQGPEFLTYFQNEAQLEKSRLLSDRFSAERPKGSFSTLEIQRTEQGDSAMYLCASSPPWANTGELFFGEGSRLTVL.

This clone occurred once. The rearrangement joins TRBV27 to TRBJ2-1; 9 positions agree with TRBD2. V lost 3 bases, J lost 7 bases, and 4 bases stayed unmatched. The germline gives CDR1 MNHEY, CDR2 SMNVEV (reference sequence). The CDR3 loop spans 14 amino acids. Here the CDR3 reads CASSLGLAMNEQFF. CDR3 nucleotides: TGTGCCAGCAGTTTGGGACTAGCTATGAATGAGCAGTTCTTC.

This CDR3 reads CASSFRDRVPYEQYF. The DNA of the CDR3 is TGTGCCAGCAGTTTCCGGGACAGGGTCCCCTACGAGCAGTACTTC. The chain carries TRBV27 and TRBJ2-7; 9 bases align to TRBD1. The CDR3 loop spans 15 amino acids. Trimming cost V 3 bases and J 2 bases; bases outside gene matches: 5. Germline V lookup: CDR1 MNHEY, CDR2 SMNVEV (reference sequence).

The V and J genes are TRBV7-2 and TRBJ1-2; 8 bases fit TRBD1. Germline V gene data show CDR1 as SGHTA and CDR2 as FQGNSA. CDR3 length: 15 residues. V dropped 5 bases and J dropped 2; count of bases not matched to a gene: 7. The CDR3 spells CASSQDRGGNYGYTF. DNA for the CDR3: TGTGCCAGCAGCCAAGACAGGGGAGGAAACTATGGCTACACCTTC.

The rearrangement joins TRBV15 to TRBJ2-3; weak D call: TRBD2 (6 bases). CDR3 length equals 14 residues. Germline V gene sequence: CDR1 LNHNV, CDR2 YYDKDF (reference sequence). V lost 4 bases and J lost 2, with 10 bases in between. The DNA of the CDR3 is TGTGCCACCAGCAAAGTAGCGGACACAGATACGCAGTATTTT. The encoded protein is CATSKVADTDTQYF.

This clone was counted a few times. This rearrangement joins TRBV5-1 to TRBJ2-1; 10 positions match TRBD2. The CDR3 has 16 residues. After removal of 0 bases from V and 9 bases from J, the junction contained 9 bases not matched to a gene. CDR1 is SGHRS and CDR2 is YFSETQ in the germline V gene. The CDR3 region is CASSLAPLAGVTEQFF. The CDR3 DNA is TGCGCCAGCAGCTTGGCCCCCCTAGCGGGAGTTACTGAGCAGTTCTTC.

J is TRBJ2-3 and V is TRBV30; D ambiguous. This CDR3 spans 15 amino acids. The V gene lost 0 bases and the J gene lost 4 bases, with 14 bases spanning the gap. Germline assignment: CDR1 GTSNPN and CDR2 SVGIG (reference sequence). Here the CDR3 DNA reads TGTGCCTGGAGTGTAGATACCCGCCAGGCAGATACGCAGTATTTT. Amino acids: CAWSVDTRQADTQYF.

The chain employs TRBV11-3 and TRBJ2-3, with 10 positions matching TRBD2. The CDR3 spans 15 residues. Germline lookup yields CDR1 SGHNT and CDR2 YENEEA. The J segment lost 6 bases and the V segment lost 5 bases, leaving 8 bases of the junction unmatched. CDR3 in DNA: TGTGCCAGCAGCACCCGATTTAGCGGGAGGGATACGCAGTATTTT. It specifies CASSTRFSGRDTQYF.

The chain is built from TRBV5-1 and TRBJ2-3; TRBD1 matches 10 bases. Germline CDR1 reads SGHRS; CDR2 reads YFSETQ. V lost 0 bases to trimming and J lost 4 bases; unmatched junction nucleotides: 2. This CDR3 contains 15 residues. CDR3 loop: CASSLGQGAADTQYF. The DNA of the CDR3 is TGCGCCAGCAGCTTGGGACAGGGGGCGGCAGATACGCAGTATTTT.

In this sample, this clone turned up once. V usage is TRBV2 and J usage is TRBJ1-1; a possible D gene is TRBD1 (6 bases). Per germline, CDR1 SNHLY and CDR2 FYNNEI. V was clipped by 2 bases and J by 5 bases, with 12 bases between them. CDR3 length: 14 residues. This chain's CDR3 is CASSEIGGRTEAFF. CDR3 nucleotides: TGTGCCAGCAGTGAAATCGGGGGGCGTACTGAAGCTTTCTTT.

A few counts support this clone. The chain links TRBV7-9 to TRBJ1-2, with TRBD1 identical over 9 bases. Unmatched junction bases numbered 7, after V lost 5 bases and J lost 6 bases. Per the germline V gene, CDR1 is SEHNR and CDR2 is FQNEAQ (reference sequence). CDR3 length: 14 residues. The CDR3 DNA sequence: TGTGCCAGCAGCCTACAGGGGGCGCAGAATGGCTACACCTTC. Translating gives CASSLQGAQNGYTF.

The V and J genes are TRBV7-2 and TRBJ2-3; the D is unclear. Germline V gene sequence: CDR1 SGHTA, CDR2 FQGNSA. The CDR3 has 16 amino acids. V lost 3 bases to trimming and J lost 0 bases, with 13 bases between them. The CDR3 reads CASSFSPRRSTDTQYF. The CDR3 region has the DNA TGTGCCAGCAGCTTTTCGCCCCGCCGGAGCACAGATACGCAGTATTTT.

The V and J genes are TRBV29-1 and TRBJ1-3, with 8 bases aligning to TRBD1. Germline values: CDR1 SQVTM, CDR2 ANQGSEA. J was trimmed by 8 bases and V by 6 bases; bases with no gene match: 9. The CDR3 runs 13 residues. CDR3 residues: CSVETGAQDTIYF. Written as DNA, the CDR3 is TGCAGCGTGGAGACAGGGGCCCAGGACACCATATATTTT. Combining the CDR3 with reference TRBV29-1 and TRBJ1-3 gives the whole variable domain SAVISQKPSRDICQRGTSLTIQCQVDSQVTMMFWYRQQPGQSLTLIATANQGSEATYESGFVIDKFPISRPNLTFSTLTVSNMSPEDSSIYLCSVETGAQDTIYFGEGSWLTVV.

The chain uses TRBV10-3 and TRBJ2-7; tentatively, D is TRBD1 (6 bases). The germline CDR1 and CDR2 sequences are ENHRY and SYGVKD. This CDR3 has 15 residues. Trimming pared 1 base from V and 1 base from J, leaving 11 bases between. This chain's CDR3 is CAISEYDRRSYEQYF. The CDR3 DNA sequence: TGTGCCATCAGTGAGTACGACAGGAGGTCCTACGAGCAGTACTTC.

This clone was observed a single time. The chain couples TRBV21-1 to TRBJ1-5; TRBD1, the table's D call, was not compared with the DNA. TRBV21-1 is described as a pseudogene. The CDR3 sequence is 17 residues long. The CDR3 bases are TGTGCCAGCAGTCACCGGGACAAATCCCATAGCAATCAGCCCCAGCATTTT. This codes for CASSHRDKSHSNQPQHF.

This chain joins TRBV7-9 and TRBJ2-7; weak D call: TRBD2 (6 bases). V lost 7 bases and J lost 3, with 16 bases in between. Germline loops: CDR1 SEHNR, CDR2 FQNEAQ (reference sequence). The CDR3 is 14 amino acids. CDR3 sequence: CASNIGGEGYEQYF. DNA for the CDR3: TGTGCCAGCAACATAGGAGGGGAAGGCTACGAGCAGTACTTC.

The chain links TRBV29-1 to TRBJ1-2, with TRBD1 matching over 7 bases. The trim removed 7 bases at V and 3 bases at J, leaving 2 bases unmatched. CDR3 size: 11 residues. In germline, CDR1 is SQVTM, CDR2 ANQGSEA. This CDR3 is CSAQGDYGYTF. In nucleotides, the CDR3 is TGCAGCGCCCAGGGGGACTATGGCTACACCTTC.

This sequence joins TRBV7-8 and TRBJ2-1; D not certain. V dropped 1 base and J dropped 9 bases, with 10 bases sitting between them. Germline V gene lookup returns CDR1 SGHVS and CDR2 FQNEAQ. This CDR3 has 13 amino acids. CDR3: CASSLDGSIEQFF. The DNA of the CDR3 is TGTGCCAGCAGCTTAGATGGCTCGATTGAGCAGTTCTTC.

The chain joins TRBV5-5 to TRBJ2-7; tentatively, D is TRBD1 (6 bases). V was trimmed by 4 bases and J by 2 bases, leaving 16 bases between them. CDR3 length: 15 amino acids. CDR1 is SGHKS, CDR2 YYEKEE, per germline (reference sequence). CDR3 nucleotides: TGTGCCAGCAGCCCAGCAGGGGACCCGGCCTACGAGCAGTACTTC. Its protein is CASSPAGDPAYEQYF. Based on the CDR3 plus reference TRBV5-5 and TRBJ2-7, the full variable domain is DAGVTQSPTHLIKTRGQQVTLRCSPISGHKSVSWYQQVLGQGPQFIFQYYEKEERGRGNFPDRFSARQFPNYSSELNVNALLLGDSALYLCASSPAGDPAYEQYFGPGTRLTVT.

This chain links TRBV6-1 with TRBJ2-3; 7 nucleotides match TRBD2. Per the germline V gene, CDR1 is MNHNS and CDR2 is SASEGT. After removal of 2 bases from V and 1 base from J, the junction contained 6 bases not matched to a gene. The length of the CDR3 is 16 residues. CDR3 amino acids: CASSESSGGRTDTQYF. CDR3 DNA sequence: TGTGCCAGCAGTGAATCTAGCGGAGGCCGCACAGATACGCAGTATTTT.